The T cell receptor beta chain under discussion was sequenced for a study of blood T cell repertoires in COVID-19. Measured with immunoSEQ multiplex PCR; TCRdb has only the in-frame clones, and not every one. The sample comprises about 430,000 clones, approximately 90% of which are singletons, and roughly 0.84% rests with the top ten. V was pared by 3 bases and J by 4 bases, with 7 bases of the junction left unmatched. Germline V gives CDR1 LNHDA, CDR2 SQIVND (reference sequence). This CDR3 has 16 amino acids. The clonotype was recovered from a man between 18 and 35 years old with COVID-19, enrolled during active disease. This chain links TRBV19 with TRBJ2-1, with 9 positions matching TRBD2. The specimen sequenced was peripheral blood. The CDR3 DNA reads as TGTGCCAGTAGTATTAGTAGCGGGGGATCGTACAATGAGCAGTTCTTC. Residues: CASSISSGGSYNEQFF.